This T cell receptor beta chain emerged from a study of blood T cell repertoires in COVID-19. Study overall: Spain, Italy and the United States supplied samples that represented acute and convalescent COVID-19. From T cells, B-cell-depleted T cells, or PBMCs came the material, which was cDNA or gDNA.

This CDR3 is 13 amino acids long. Germline V gives CDR1 SGDLS, CDR2 YYNGEE. V shed 3 bases and J shed 3 bases, with 8 bases lying between them. The authors' processing: Using reference gene primer amplification, nucleated cell counts were estimated. Generated by immunoSEQ multiplex PCR, the TCRdb table keeps only in-frame clones and is missing some. The V and J calls and clone size were taken over from that table, and D and trimming were inferred from the DNA. The profile shows 100,000 to 150,000 clones, approximately 81% of them singletons. The specimen sequenced was peripheral blood. The rearrangement links TRBV9 to TRBJ2-3; D unresolved. This receptor was taken from a man aged 60 to 75 with acute or convalescent COVID-19. CDR3 amino acids: CASSALLTDTQYF. Written as DNA, the CDR3 is TGTGCCAGCAGCGCACTCTTGACAGATACGCAGTATTTT.